This TCR beta chain was recorded in a study of blood T cell repertoires in COVID-19. Study as a whole: T cells, B-cell-depleted T cells, or PBMCs provided the cDNA or gDNA that served as material.

Cohorts were determined from participant-reported clinical history. How the authors handled the data: Using reference gene primer amplification, nucleated cell counts were estimated. The assay was immunoSEQ multiplex PCR, and TCRdb's table has in-frame clones only and misses some. V, J and clone size are taken as reported in that table, and D and trimming were inferred from the DNA itself. This table holds about 220,000 clones, less than 90% found once. CDR3 length: 15 amino acids. Germline V lookup: CDR1 PRHDT, CDR2 FYEKMQ (reference sequence). V was cut by 6 bases and J by 2 bases, with 15 bases left in between.

Sequenced: PBMCs or T cells enriched from blood (not recorded which). The clonotype was recovered from a woman in her thirties who had recovered from COVID-19. This sequence joins TRBV13 and TRBJ2-3; perhaps TRBD2 as D (6 bases). In nucleotides, the CDR3 is TGTGCCAGCAGTTCCGGGACTGGGGACACAGATACGCAGTATTTT. It translates to CASSSGTGDTDTQYF.